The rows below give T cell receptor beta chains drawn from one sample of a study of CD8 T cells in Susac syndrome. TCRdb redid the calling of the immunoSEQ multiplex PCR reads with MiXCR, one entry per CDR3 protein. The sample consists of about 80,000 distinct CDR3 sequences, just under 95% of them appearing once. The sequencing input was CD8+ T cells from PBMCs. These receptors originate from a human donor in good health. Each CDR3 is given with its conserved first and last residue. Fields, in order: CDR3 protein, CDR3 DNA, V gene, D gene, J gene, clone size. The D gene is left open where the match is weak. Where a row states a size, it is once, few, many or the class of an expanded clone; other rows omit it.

CDR3aa: CASSQEGYSGNTIYF
CDR3nt: TGTGCCAGCAGCCAAGAGGGCTACTCTGGAAACACCATATATTTT
v_gene: TRBV3-1
d_gene: -
j_gene: TRBJ1-3
abundance: -

CDR3aa: CATKSSGDYNEQFF
CDR3nt: TGTGCCACCAAATCTAGCGGGGACTACAATGAGCAGTTCTTC
v_gene: TRBV28
d_gene: TRBD2
j_gene: TRBJ2-1
abundance: -

CDR3aa: CASSYRGLAKNIQYF
CDR3nt: TGCGCCAGCAGCTACAGGGGCCTAGCCAAAAACATTCAGTACTTC
v_gene: TRBV4-1
d_gene: TRBD1
j_gene: TRBJ2-4
abundance: -

CDR3aa: CSARAILYGYTF
CDR3nt: TGCAGTGCTAGAGCTATACTCTATGGCTACACCTTC
v_gene: TRBV20-1
d_gene: -
j_gene: TRBJ1-2
abundance: -

CDR3aa: CATSHRETYNEQFF
CDR3nt: TGTGCCACCAGTCACAGGGAGACCTACAATGAGCAGTTCTTC
v_gene: TRBV24-1
d_gene: -
j_gene: TRBJ2-1
abundance: -

CDR3aa: CASSPNVGQGSVNEKLFF
CDR3nt: TGTGCCAGCAGCCCCAACGTTGGACAGGGCTCCGTTAATGAAAAACTGTTTTTT
v_gene: TRBV4-2
d_gene: TRBD1
j_gene: TRBJ1-4
abundance: -

CDR3aa: CASSPGTRTHEQYF
CDR3nt: TGTGCCAGCAGCCCCGGGACTAGGACCCACGAGCAGTACTTC
v_gene: TRBV9
d_gene: TRBD2
j_gene: TRBJ2-7
abundance: -

CDR3aa: CSASLLREAFF
CDR3nt: TGCAGTGCTAGTCTGCTTCGGGAAGCTTTCTTT
v_gene: TRBV20-1
d_gene: -
j_gene: TRBJ1-1
abundance: -

CDR3aa: CSVEDREGLARGTDTQYF
CDR3nt: TGCAGCGTTGAAGATCGGGAGGGACTAGCGCGTGGCACAGATACGCAGTATTTT
v_gene: TRBV29-1
d_gene: TRBD2
j_gene: TRBJ2-3
abundance: -

CDR3aa: CASSLRGLSTEAFF
CDR3nt: TGTGCCAGCAGTTTGAGGGGGCTTAGCACTGAAGCTTTCTTT
v_gene: TRBV27
d_gene: TRBD1
j_gene: TRBJ1-1
abundance: -

CDR3aa: CASSIRGETQYF
CDR3nt: TGTGCCAGTAGTATTAGGGGAGAGACCCAGTACTTC
v_gene: TRBV19
d_gene: -
j_gene: TRBJ2-5
abundance: once

CDR3aa: CASSYVDPRGGELFF
CDR3nt: TGTGCCAGCAGTTACGTTGACCCCCGGGGCGGGGAGCTGTTTTTT
v_gene: TRBV6-6
d_gene: -
j_gene: TRBJ2-2
abundance: -

CDR3aa: CASSPSTGEENTGELFF
CDR3nt: TGTGCCAGCAGCCCGTCGACAGGGGAAGAGAACACCGGGGAGCTGTTTTTT
v_gene: TRBV4-2
d_gene: TRBD1
j_gene: TRBJ2-2
abundance: -

CDR3aa: CASSSGYSNQPQHF
CDR3nt: TGTGCCAGCAGTTCCGGCTATAGCAATCAGCCCCAGCATTTT
v_gene: TRBV27
d_gene: -
j_gene: TRBJ1-5
abundance: -

CDR3aa: CASTRAFF
CDR3nt: TGTGCCAGCACGCGGGCTTTCTTT
v_gene: TRBV27
d_gene: -
j_gene: TRBJ1-1
abundance: -